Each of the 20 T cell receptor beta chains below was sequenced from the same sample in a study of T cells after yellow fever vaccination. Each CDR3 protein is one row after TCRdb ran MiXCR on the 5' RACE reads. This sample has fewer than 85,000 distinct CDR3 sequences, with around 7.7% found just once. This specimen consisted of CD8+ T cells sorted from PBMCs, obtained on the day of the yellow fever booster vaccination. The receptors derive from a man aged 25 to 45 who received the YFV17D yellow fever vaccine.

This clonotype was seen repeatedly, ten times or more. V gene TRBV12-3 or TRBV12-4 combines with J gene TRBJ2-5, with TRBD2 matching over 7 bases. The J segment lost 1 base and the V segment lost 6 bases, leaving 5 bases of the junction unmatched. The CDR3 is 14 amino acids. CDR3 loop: CASSLSSGQETQYF. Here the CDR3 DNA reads TGTGCCAGCAGCCTATCTAGCGGCCAAGAGACCCAGTACTTC.

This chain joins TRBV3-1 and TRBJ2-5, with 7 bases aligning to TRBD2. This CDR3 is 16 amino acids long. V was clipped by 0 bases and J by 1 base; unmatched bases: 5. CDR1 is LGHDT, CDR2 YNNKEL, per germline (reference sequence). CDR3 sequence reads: CASSQDGRVSQETQYF. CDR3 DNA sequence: TGTGCCAGCAGCCAAGATGGGAGGGTATCCCAAGAGACCCAGTACTTC.

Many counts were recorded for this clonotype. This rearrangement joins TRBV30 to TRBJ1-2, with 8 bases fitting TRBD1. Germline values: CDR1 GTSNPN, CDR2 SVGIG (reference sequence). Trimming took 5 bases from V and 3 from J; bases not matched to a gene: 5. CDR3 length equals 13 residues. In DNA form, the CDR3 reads TGTGCCTGGGTACTGACAGGGGACTATGGCTACACCTTC. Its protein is CAWVLTGDYGYTF.

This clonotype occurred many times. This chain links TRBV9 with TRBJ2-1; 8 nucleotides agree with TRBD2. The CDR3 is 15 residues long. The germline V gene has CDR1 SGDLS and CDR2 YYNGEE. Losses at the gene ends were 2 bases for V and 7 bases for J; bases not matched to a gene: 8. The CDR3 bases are TGTGCCAGCAGCGTCCTGAGCGGGAGTCCGAATGAGCAGTTCTTC. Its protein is CASSVLSGSPNEQFF.

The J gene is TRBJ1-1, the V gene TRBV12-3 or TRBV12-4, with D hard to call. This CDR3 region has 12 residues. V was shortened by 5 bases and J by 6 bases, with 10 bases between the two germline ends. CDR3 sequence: CASSTSGAEAFF. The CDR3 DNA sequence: TGTGCCAGCAGTACTTCTGGGGCTGAAGCTTTCTTT.

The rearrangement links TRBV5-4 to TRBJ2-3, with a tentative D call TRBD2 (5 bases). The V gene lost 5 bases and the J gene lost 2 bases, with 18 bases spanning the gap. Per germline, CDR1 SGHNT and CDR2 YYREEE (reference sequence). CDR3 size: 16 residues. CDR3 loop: CASSRPYGEFTDTQYF. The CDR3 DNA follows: TGTGCCAGCAGTCGCCCCTACGGGGAATTCACAGATACGCAGTATTTT.

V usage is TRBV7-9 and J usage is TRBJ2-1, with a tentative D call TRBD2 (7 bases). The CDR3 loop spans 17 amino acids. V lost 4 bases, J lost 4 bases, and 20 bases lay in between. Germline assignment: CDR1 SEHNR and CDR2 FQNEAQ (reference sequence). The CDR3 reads CASSSPATGRGYNEQFF. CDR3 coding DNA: TGTGCCAGCAGCTCGCCCGCTACAGGGAGGGGGTACAATGAGCAGTTCTTC.

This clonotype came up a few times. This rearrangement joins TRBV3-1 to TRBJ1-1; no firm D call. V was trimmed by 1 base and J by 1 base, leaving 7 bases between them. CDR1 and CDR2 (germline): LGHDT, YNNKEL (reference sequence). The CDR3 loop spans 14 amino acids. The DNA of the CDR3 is TGTGCCAGCAGCCAAGTAGGTGAGAACACTGAAGCTTTCTTT. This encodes CASSQVGENTEAFF.

The CDR3 sequence: CASDSGVNNEQFF. CDR3 DNA sequence: TGTGCCAGCGATTCAGGGGTAAACAATGAGCAGTTCTTC. J is TRBJ2-1 and V is TRBV6-1, with D possibly being TRBD1 (6 bases). The CDR3 totals 13 residues. The germline V gene encodes CDR1 MNHNS and CDR2 SASEGT. Trimming shortened V by 8 bases and J by 5 bases, and 13 bases separated the two germline ends.

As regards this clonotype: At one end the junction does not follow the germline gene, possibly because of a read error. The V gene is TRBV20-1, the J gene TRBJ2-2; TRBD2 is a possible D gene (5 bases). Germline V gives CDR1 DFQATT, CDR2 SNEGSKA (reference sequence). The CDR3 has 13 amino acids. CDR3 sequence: CSASKVNTGEMFF. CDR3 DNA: TGCAGTGCCAGCAAGGTGAACACCGGGGAGATGTTTTTT.

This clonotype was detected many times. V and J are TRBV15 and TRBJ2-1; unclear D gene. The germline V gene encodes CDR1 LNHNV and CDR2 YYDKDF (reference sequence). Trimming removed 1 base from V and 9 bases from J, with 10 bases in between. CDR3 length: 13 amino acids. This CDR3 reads CATSRVNPAEQFF. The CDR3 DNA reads TGTGCCACCAGCAGAGTTAATCCGGCTGAGCAGTTCTTC.

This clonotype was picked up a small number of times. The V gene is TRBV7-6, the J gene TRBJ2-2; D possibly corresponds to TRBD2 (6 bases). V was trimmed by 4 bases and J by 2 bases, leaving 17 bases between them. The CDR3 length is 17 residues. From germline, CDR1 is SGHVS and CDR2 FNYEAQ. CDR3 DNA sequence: TGTGCCAGCAGCTCCCCTCGCGGTAGCGGAAACACCGGGGAGCTGTTTTTT. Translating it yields CASSSPRGSGNTGELFF.

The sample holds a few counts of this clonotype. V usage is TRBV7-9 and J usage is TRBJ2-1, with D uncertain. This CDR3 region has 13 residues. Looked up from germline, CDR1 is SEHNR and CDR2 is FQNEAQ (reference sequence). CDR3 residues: CAVGPAGHNEQFF. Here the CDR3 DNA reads TGTGCGGTTGGGCCAGCCGGTCACAATGAGCAGTTCTTC.

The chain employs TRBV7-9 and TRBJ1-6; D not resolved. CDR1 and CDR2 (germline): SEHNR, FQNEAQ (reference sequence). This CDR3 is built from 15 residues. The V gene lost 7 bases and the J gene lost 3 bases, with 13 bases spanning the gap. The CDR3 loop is CASTSAEGYNSPLHF. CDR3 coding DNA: TGTGCCAGCACCTCCGCGGAGGGCTATAATTCACCCCTCCACTTT.

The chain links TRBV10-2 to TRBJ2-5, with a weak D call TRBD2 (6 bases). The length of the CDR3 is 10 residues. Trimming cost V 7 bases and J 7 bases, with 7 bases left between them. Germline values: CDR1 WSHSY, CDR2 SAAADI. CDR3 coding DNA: TGCGCCAGCAAGGAGGGGACCCAGTACTTC. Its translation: CASKEGTQYF.

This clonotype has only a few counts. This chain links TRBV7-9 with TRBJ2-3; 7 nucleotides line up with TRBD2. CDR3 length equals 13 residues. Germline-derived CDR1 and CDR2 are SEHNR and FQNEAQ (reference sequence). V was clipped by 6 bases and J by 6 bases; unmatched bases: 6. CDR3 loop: CASRITSEDTQYF. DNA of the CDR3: TGTGCCAGCAGGATCACTAGCGAGGATACGCAGTATTTT.

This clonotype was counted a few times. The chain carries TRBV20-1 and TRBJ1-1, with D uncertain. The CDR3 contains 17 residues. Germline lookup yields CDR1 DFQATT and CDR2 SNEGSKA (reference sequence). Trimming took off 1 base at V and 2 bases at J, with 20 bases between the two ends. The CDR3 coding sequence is TGCAGTGCTAGAGGGGTAGGTTACGCCACGACTAACACTGAAGCTTTCTTT. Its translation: CSARGVGYATTNTEAFF.

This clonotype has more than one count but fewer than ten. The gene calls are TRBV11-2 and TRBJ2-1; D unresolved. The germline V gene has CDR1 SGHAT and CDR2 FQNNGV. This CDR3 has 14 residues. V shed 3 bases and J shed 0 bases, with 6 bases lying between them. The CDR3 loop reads CASSFAASYNEQFF. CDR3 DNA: TGTGCCAGCAGCTTTGCGGCCTCCTACAATGAGCAGTTCTTC.

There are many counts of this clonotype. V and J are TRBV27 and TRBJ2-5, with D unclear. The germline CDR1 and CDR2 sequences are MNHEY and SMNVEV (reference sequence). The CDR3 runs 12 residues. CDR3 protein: CATHGPRETQYF. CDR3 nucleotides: TGTGCGACCCACGGTCCGAGGGAGACCCAGTACTTC.

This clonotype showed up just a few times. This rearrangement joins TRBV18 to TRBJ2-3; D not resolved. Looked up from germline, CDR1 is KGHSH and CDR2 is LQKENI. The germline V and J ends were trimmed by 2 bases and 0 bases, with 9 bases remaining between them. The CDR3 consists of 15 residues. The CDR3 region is CASSPRGISTDTQYF. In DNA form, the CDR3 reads TGTGCCAGCTCACCAAGAGGTATTAGCACAGATACGCAGTATTTT.